This T cell receptor (beta chain) stems from a study of blood T cell repertoires in COVID-19. Overall study context: In each case, the material was cDNA or gDNA derived from T cells, B-cell-depleted T cells, or PBMCs.

Germline loops: CDR1 SQVTM, CDR2 ANQGSEA. V trimming: 7 bases; J trimming: 6 bases; junction bases outside the gene matches: 9. The CDR3 contains 14 residues. Original processing methods: How many nucleated cells were present was estimated from reference gene primer amplification. Method: immunoSEQ multiplex PCR; TCRdb's copy keeps in-frame clones and lacks some. That table supplies the V and J calls and clone size; D and trimming were determined from the DNA. The profile shows about 150,000 clones, under 85% of them singletons. This clonotype was sampled from a man aged 45-60 years with active or convalescent COVID-19. V gene TRBV29-1 combines with J gene TRBJ1-4, with 9 bases aligning to TRBD1. The sequenced sample was peripheral blood. CDR3 sequence (DNA): TGCAGCGCCCAATCGACAGGGGGAGATGAAAAACTGTTTTTT. Its protein product is CSAQSTGGDEKLFF.